The 15 T cell receptor beta chains in this list originate from one sample, sequenced in a study of OX40 agonist ivuxolimab in advanced cancers. Method: immunoSEQ multiplex PCR; TCRdb's copy keeps in-frame clones and lacks some. Of around 70,000 clones detected, less than 90% appear once; the ten largest clones hold 0.5% to 0.55%. This specimen consisted of CD4+ or CD8+ T cells sorted from blood, obtained in a trial of the OX40 agonist ivuxolimab. Receptors originate from an adult with an advanced solid tumor such as melanoma, head and neck, liver or kidney cancer.

The genes are TRBV27 and TRBJ2-4, with unresolved D. V shed 2 bases and J shed 0 bases, with 17 bases lying between them. CDR1 MNHEY and CDR2 SMNVEV come from the germline V gene (reference sequence). The length of the CDR3 is 18 residues. DNA of the CDR3: TGTGCCAGCAGTTTAAAGGGCTTCGGAGCTCTAGCCAAAAACATTCAGTACTTC. Translated: CASSLKGFGALAKNIQYF.

The chain has TRBV2 and TRBJ1-2; no clear D. Per the germline V gene, CDR1 is SNHLY and CDR2 is FYNNEI. The CDR3 sequence is 13 residues long. The V end lost 4 bases, the J end lost 7 bases, and 13 bases lay between the germline ends. In DNA, the CDR3 is TGTGCCAGCAGTGGGCTGGCAGTGGGTGGCTACACCTTC. Translated, it gives CASSGLAVGGYTF.

V gene TRBV15 combines with J gene TRBJ2-7, with 9 bases matching TRBD2. V lost 5 bases to trimming and J lost 6 bases; unmatched junction nucleotides: 14. Germline lookup yields CDR1 LNHNV and CDR2 YYDKDF (reference sequence). The CDR3 is 16 residues long. Written as DNA, the CDR3 is TGTGCCACCAGCCGAGCCTCGACTAGCGGTGGACGCGAGCAGTACTTC. Its translation: CATSRASTSGGREQYF.

The chain combines TRBV30 with TRBJ2-3, with D tentatively TRBD1 (7 bases). Trimming shortened V by 3 bases and J by 0 bases, and 10 bases separated the two germline ends. Germline-derived CDR1 and CDR2 are GTSNPN and SVGIG (reference sequence). CDR3 length: 14 amino acids. The CDR3 loop is CAWSAGQSTDTQYF. The DNA of the CDR3 is TGTGCCTGGAGCGCGGGACAGAGCACAGATACGCAGTATTTT. Variable domain in full (rest from reference TRBV30 and TRBJ2-3): SQTIHQWPATLVQPVGSPLSLECTVEGTSNPNLYWYRQAAGRGLQLLFYSVGIGQISSEVPQNLSASRPQDRQFILSSKKLLLSDSGFYLCAWSAGQSTDTQYFGPGTRLTVL.

This chain uses TRBV7-9 with TRBJ2-5; D is tentatively TRBD1 or TRBD2 (6 bases each). Germline CDR1 is SEHNR and CDR2 is FQNEAQ (reference sequence). Trimming pared 5 bases from V and 2 bases from J, leaving 12 bases between. The CDR3 covers 14 residues. The chain's CDR3 is CASSEWGAQETQYF. The CDR3 region has the DNA TGTGCCAGCAGCGAATGGGGGGCTCAAGAGACCCAGTACTTC.

The chain uses TRBV6-6 and TRBJ2-7, with unresolved D. V lost 2 bases to trimming and J lost 0 bases, with 5 bases between them. Per germline, CDR1 MNHNY and CDR2 SVGAGI (reference sequence). The CDR3 covers 13 residues. For the CDR3, the DNA is TGTGCCAGCAGTTACGACACCTCCTACGAGCAGTACTTC. It yields the protein CASSYDTSYEQYF.

The rearrangement links TRBV7-9 to TRBJ2-5; TRBD2 matches at 10 bases. Trimming at V came to 5 bases and at J to 8 bases, leaving 11 bases not matched to a gene. This CDR3 contains 15 residues. Germline loops: CDR1 SEHNR, CDR2 FQNEAQ (reference sequence). The CDR3 nucleotides read TGTGCCAGCAGCCCCCGGGGACTAGCGCTTGTTACCCAGTACTTC. As protein: CASSPRGLALVTQYF.

This clone was seen a few times. This chain uses TRBV7-3 with TRBJ2-2; D gene unclear. The CDR3 consists of 13 residues. Trimming took off 4 bases at V and 2 bases at J, with 5 bases between the two ends. Germline V lookup: CDR1 SGHTA, CDR2 FQGTGA. The CDR3 sequence is CASSWGNTGELFF. CDR3 bases: TGTGCCAGCAGCTGGGGTAACACCGGGGAGCTGTTTTTT.

This clone came up a few times. The V and J genes are TRBV20-1 and TRBJ1-2, with D hard to call. Trimming removed 7 bases at V and 7 bases at J, with 13 bases between. The germline V gene has CDR1 DFQATT and CDR2 SNEGSKA (reference sequence). This CDR3 spans 11 amino acids. In nucleotides, the CDR3 is TGCAGTGTGCAGGTTGGAGGTGGCTACACCTTC. Amino acid sequence: CSVQVGGGYTF.

The J gene is TRBJ2-6, the V gene TRBV5-5; D gene uncertain. Germline V lookup: CDR1 SGHKS, CDR2 YYEKEE (reference sequence). The CDR3 has 14 residues. Deletions cut 5 bases from V and 3 bases from J, with 9 bases between. The CDR3 here is CASSQGYGANVLTF. In DNA, the CDR3 is TGTGCCAGCAGTCAAGGATATGGGGCCAACGTCCTGACTTTC.

This clone was counted once. Compared with germline, one end of the junction differs, possibly owing to a read error. This CDR3 is CASSLASGIDTQYF. DNA for the CDR3: TGTGCCAGCAGTTTAGCGAGCGGTATAGATACGCAGTATTTT. This chain connects TRBV7-9 to TRBJ2-3, with TRBD2 as a possible D gene (5 bases). Germline V gene sequence: CDR1 SEHNR, CDR2 FQNEAQ (reference sequence). The CDR3 extends over 14 amino acids.

V is TRBV5-4 and J is TRBJ2-5, with 8 bases aligning to TRBD1. Germline loops: CDR1 SGHNT, CDR2 YYREEE (reference sequence). The CDR3 length is 15 residues. V gave up 2 bases and J gave up 1 base; unmatched junction bases: 4. The CDR3 DNA is TGTGCCAGCAGCTTAAACAGGGGGTCCCAAGAGACCCAGTACTTC. Its translation: CASSLNRGSQETQYF.

The chain carries TRBV11-3 and TRBJ2-2; 10 bases are a match to TRBD1. The germline CDR1 and CDR2 sequences are SGHNT and YENEEA. V lost 8 bases and J lost 7; bases outside the gene matches: 1. This CDR3 region has 12 residues. This chain's CDR3 is CASRTGGGELFF. The CDR3 nucleotides read TGTGCCAGCCGGACAGGGGGCGGGGAGCTGTTTTTT. The variable domain in full, completed from reference TRBV11-3 and TRBJ2-2, reads EAGVVQSPRYKIIEKKQPVAFWCNPISGHNTLYWYLQNLGQGPELLIRYENEEAVDDSQLPKDRFSAERLKGVDSTLKIQPAELGDSAVYLCASRTGGGELFFGEGSRLTVL.

The V call is TRBV2, the J call TRBJ2-1; 7 bases line up with TRBD2. V trimming: 4 bases; J trimming: 9 bases; junction bases outside the gene matches: 12. Germline V gene lookup returns CDR1 SNHLY and CDR2 FYNNEI. This CDR3 has 15 residues. The chain's CDR3 is CASSASGPPGSEQFF. The CDR3 DNA reads as TGTGCCAGCAGTGCTAGCGGTCCTCCCGGTAGTGAGCAGTTCTTC.

V gene TRBV11-3 combines with J gene TRBJ2-2; no clear D gene. The ends were cut back, 2 bases at V and 6 bases at J, with 16 bases in the middle. Looked up from germline, CDR1 is SGHNT and CDR2 is YENEEA. CDR3 length: 16 amino acids. The CDR3: CASSLLKGKGPGELFF. CDR3 nucleotides: TGTGCCAGCAGCTTATTAAAAGGGAAGGGCCCCGGGGAGCTGTTTTTT.